The sequence of this T cell receptor beta chain was determined in a study of Graves' ophthalmopathy and Graves' hyperthyroidism. The CDR3 sequence is 15 residues long. J lost 8 bases, V lost 4 bases, and 5 bases had no gene match. The germline V gene encodes CDR1 SQVTM and CDR2 ANQGSEA. The sequenced template was RNA, covering the TCR beta CDR3 region. HTBI-primed first-round RT-PCR preceded second-round multiplex PCR. A single record per CDR3 protein comes from TCRdb applying MiXCR to the multiplex PCR reads. The sample lists approximately 700,000 distinct CDR3 sequences, 40% occurring once. On this clonotype: Antigen unknown.

Overall study results and limits: From stable hyperthyroidism, ophthalmopathy was separated by a 13-signature model with 87.88% sensitivity and under 84% specificity.

The material sequenced was peripheral blood. The receptor was isolated from an adult man with Graves' ophthalmopathy. The rearrangement uses TRBV29-1 and TRBJ2-1; 16 bases map to TRBD2. CDR3 in DNA: TGCAGCGTTGGGGGACTAGCGGGAGGGGGGGATGAGCAGTTCTTC. Its translation is CSVGGLAGGGDEQFF.